Detailed here is one TCR beta chain. In its sample, this clonotype was seen once. Its antigen is unknown. The record has no base qualities; no much larger clone is one base away. Receptor libraries were prepared by PCR. Sequenced on an Illumina HiSeq 2500. To reduce PCR and sequencing biases, unique molecular identifiers were incorporated into the TCR beta cDNA libraries. Approximately 500,000 cDNA molecules were obtained per 1 to 10 million input T cells, so each molecule approximated one T cell. The same protocol used for the earlier healthy control dataset was applied to prepare and sequence the patient libraries. Samples belonging to the same batch were prepared together, multiplexed and sequenced on a shared HiSeq lane. In the original analysis: Raw barcoded reads were processed with MIGEC, and single-read molecular identifier groups were discarded before consensus assembly and CDR3 extraction. VDJtools was used for post-analysis of the clonotype tables, with diversity normalized by down-sampling every dataset to the smallest sample size. Repertoire overlap clustering matched CDR3 amino acid but not nucleotide sequences to correct batch-related cross-sample contamination. TCRdb trimmed public reads at Q25 via fastp, called clones via MiXCR and kept in-frame beta chains. Under each unique CDR3 protein, matching rows form one entry showing the most common genes and DNA. The V and J calls come from TCRdb's annotation, not from the publication. The sample table holds about 770,000 distinct CDR3 sequences, of which 46% were seen once. Roughly 5% of the sample lies in the top ten.

The sample belongs to a study of post-analysis software for immune sequencing data (dated by TCRdb to 2014 to 2015). Describing the broader study: The recorded disease courses included relapsing-remitting, secondary progressive and progressive-relapsing multiple sclerosis, and some patients had no subtype annotation. The multiple sclerosis patient repertoires were compared with some twelve previously published healthy control repertoires from donors aged roughly 6 to 27 years. A subset of samples was prepared in parallel using single-end sample barcoding, then pooled and co-amplified after Illumina adapter ligation. Here is what the overall study found, with its caveats: Direct clustering with F measure revealed strong co-clustering of samples prepared in the same batch, which led to a batch-effect correction. Significantly lower normalized Chao1 diversity was found in multiple sclerosis patients than in controls, suggesting substantial peripheral T-cell clonal expansion. Significantly higher frequencies in patients than in controls were found for a few TRBV segments, including TRBV5-6, TRBV5-1 and TRBV20-1. The control group was slightly older than the multiple sclerosis patient group.

To demonstrate the VDJtools post-analysis software, TCR beta repertoires were profiled from the peripheral blood of over ten young patients with multiple sclerosis. The patients with multiple sclerosis were children and adolescents between about 6 and 15 years of age. Trimming accounts for 3 bases at V and 4 bases at J, while the number of junction bases matched to no gene is 19. CDR1 and CDR2 are drawn from the germline V gene: SQVTM, ANQGSEA. CDR3 length: 18 amino acids, cysteine to phenylalanine. Just CDR3 DNA is preserved here, 54 bases in frame from base 1. This clonotype originated in a girl aged 10-17 years with multiple sclerosis. Recombination linked TRBV29-1 to TRBJ1-1; the junction holds 8 bases that match TRBD1. Input material: blood. In nucleotides, the sequence is TGCAGCGTTGACCACCCCAAGGGACAGGAGATATGGCCCACTGAAGCTTTCTTT. This encodes CSVDHPKGQEIWPTEAFF.